The 13 T cell receptor beta chains below all came from one sample that was sequenced in a study of cytomegalovirus exposure and HLA in healthy donors. Vbeta (60) and Jbeta (13) primers were used in the PCR. Sequencing was performed with immunoSEQ multiplex PCR; in TCRdb, only in-frame clones are kept and a portion is missing. This table holds 200,000 or so clones, more than 75% found once. The specimen sequenced was PBMCs. The source is a human donor in good health.

This clone occurred once. The chain joins TRBV7-8 to TRBJ2-1; tentative D call: TRBD1 (5 bases). Trimming shortened V by 7 bases and J by 2 bases, and 9 bases separated the two germline ends. CDR1 SGHVS and CDR2 FQNEAQ come from the germline V gene. The CDR3 sequence is 13 residues long. The CDR3 reads CASTTTAYNEQFF. The CDR3 bases are TGTGCCAGCACCACGACAGCCTACAATGAGCAGTTCTTC.

The rearrangement joins TRBV2 to TRBJ1-3; a possible D gene is TRBD1 (6 bases). V lost 6 bases and J 0 bases, leaving 12 bases between the germline ends. The CDR3 runs to 15 residues. Germline V CDR1 and CDR2: SNHLY, FYNNEI. CDR3 bases: TGTGCCAGCAGGGCGGACAGTGACTCTGGAAACACCATATATTTT. This encodes CASRADSDSGNTIYF. The full variable domain, in which reference TRBV2 and TRBJ1-3 provide the parts outside the CDR3, is EPEVTQTPSHQVTQMGQEVILRCVPISNHLYFYWYRQILGQKVEFLVSFYNNEISEKSEIFDDQFSVERPDGSNFTLKIRSTKLEDSAMYFCASRADSDSGNTIYFGEGSWLTVV.

This clone was counted only a few times. V usage is TRBV30 and J usage is TRBJ2-1; D may be TRBD1 (6 bases). Per germline, CDR1 GTSNPN and CDR2 SVGIG (reference sequence). CDR3 length: 16 residues. V lost 6 bases and J 0 bases, leaving 18 bases between the germline ends. Here the CDR3 reads CACPGVGEGSYNEQFF. The CDR3, as DNA: TGTGCCTGCCCAGGGGTGGGGGAAGGCTCCTACAATGAGCAGTTCTTC.

About this clone: One end of the junction is discordant with germline, which a read error may explain. In DNA form, the CDR3 reads TGTGCTAGCAGCTTTCGGCAGGGTTCCACCGGGGAGCTGTTTTTT. Its translation is CASSFRQGSTGELFF. This sequence joins TRBV7-7 and TRBJ2-2, with a possible D match to TRBD1 (5 bases). The CDR3 loop spans 15 amino acids. Germline V gene lookup returns CDR1 SSHAT and CDR2 FNYEAQ (reference sequence).

V is TRBV15 and J is TRBJ2-7; no clear D. Germline V lookup: CDR1 LNHNV, CDR2 YYDKDF (reference sequence). CDR3 length: 13 amino acids. V was clipped by 5 bases and J by 4 bases, with 12 bases between them. This chain's CDR3 is CATSGGNSYEQYF. CDR3 DNA sequence: TGTGCCACCAGCGGCGGAAACTCGTACGAGCAGTACTTC.

This sequence joins TRBV6-6 and TRBJ2-2, with 8 bases that match TRBD1. With V trimmed by 5 bases and J by 8 bases, 7 bases remained unmatched. The CDR3 covers 14 residues. The germline gives CDR1 MNHNY, CDR2 SVGAGI (reference sequence). As DNA, the CDR3 is TGTGCCAGCAGTGCTGACAGGGGCGTAGGGGAGCTGTTTTTT. Amino acid sequence: CASSADRGVGELFF.

The chain has TRBV28 and TRBJ1-5; 7 bases agree with TRBD1. Trimming removed 7 bases from V and 5 bases from J; junction bases left unmatched: 8. The CDR3 has 14 residues. From germline, CDR1 is MDHEN and CDR2 SYDVKM. The CDR3 sequence: CASITDREDQPQHF. The CDR3 nucleotides are TGTGCCAGCATCACCGACAGGGAAGATCAGCCCCAGCATTTT.

The gene calls are TRBV7-9 and TRBJ1-5; TRBD1 matches at 8 bases. CDR1 and CDR2 from the germline V gene are SEHNR and FQNEAQ (reference sequence). After removal of 4 bases from V and 4 bases from J, the junction contained 6 bases not matched to a gene. CDR3 size: 15 residues. The CDR3 here is CASSSEGQANQPQHF. CDR3 nucleotide sequence: TGTGCCAGCAGCTCGGAGGGACAGGCAAATCAGCCCCAGCATTTT. Full variable domain (outside the CDR3, taken from reference TRBV7-9 and TRBJ1-5): DTGVSQNPRHKITKRGQNVTFRCDPISEHNRLYWYRQTLGQGPEFLTYFQNEAQLEKSRLLSDRFSAERPKGSFSTLEIQRTEQGDSAMYLCASSSEGQANQPQHFGDGTRLSIL.

The chain is built from TRBV5-5 and TRBJ2-7, with TRBD1 as a possible D gene (6 bases). CDR1 and CDR2 from the germline V gene are SGHKS and YYEKEE (reference sequence). The CDR3 has 14 residues. V was pared by 4 bases and J by 0 bases, with 11 bases between. In DNA form, the CDR3 reads TGTGCCAGCAGCGAAAACAGGGCCTCCTACGAGCAGTACTTC. Protein: CASSENRASYEQYF.

This chain uses TRBV7-8 with TRBJ2-7; the D is unclear. The germline gives CDR1 SGHVS, CDR2 FQNEAQ. V was pared by 2 bases and J by 3 bases, with 11 bases between. This CDR3 comprises 14 residues. CDR3: CASSLFENNYEQYF. The CDR3 nucleotides read TGTGCCAGCAGCTTATTTGAAAACAACTACGAGCAGTACTTC.

This clone showed up just a few times. The chain has TRBV9 and TRBJ1-2; D unresolved. The V end lost 0 bases, the J end lost 7 bases, and 10 bases lay between the germline ends. Per germline, CDR1 SGDLS and CDR2 YYNGEE. The CDR3 is 13 residues long. The CDR3 sequence: CASSVGQSGGYTF. Here the CDR3 DNA reads TGTGCCAGCAGCGTAGGGCAGTCTGGTGGCTACACCTTC.

This sequence joins TRBV29-1 and TRBJ2-7, with 14 nucleotides matching TRBD2. Trimming removed 7 bases from V and 4 bases from J; junction bases left unmatched: 6. The CDR3 runs 14 residues. From germline, CDR1 is SQVTM and CDR2 ANQGSEA. CDR3 DNA sequence: TGCAGCGGACTAGCGGGAGGGCCGGCGTACGAGCAGTACTTC. This encodes CSGLAGGPAYEQYF.

This rearrangement joins TRBV4-1 to TRBJ1-1; 7 positions agree with TRBD1. CDR1 and CDR2 from the germline V gene are MGHRA and YSYEKL. The CDR3 contains 16 residues. Trimming cost V 4 bases and J 8 bases; bases outside gene matches: 16. The CDR3 loop is CASSPPTGTPSREAFF. As DNA, the CDR3 is TGCGCCAGCAGCCCCCCGACAGGGACGCCTTCTAGAGAAGCTTTCTTT.